The text below deals with one T cell receptor beta chain. This record belongs to a study of T-cell memory formation after mild COVID-19. TCRdb re-called the 5' RACE reads with MiXCR, one entry per CDR3 protein. The sample contains 200,000 to 300,000 distinct CDR3 sequences, approximately 15% of which appear only once. The V and J ends lost 7 bases and 3 bases, in that order; junction bases with no gene match: 14. CDR3 length: 17 amino acids. Germline CDR1 is LNHDA and CDR2 is SQIVND (reference sequence). This receptor was obtained from a man between 18 and 29 years old who had mild COVID-19 (a few samples of this study predate the infection). Cell type and time point are not known. V gene TRBV19 combines with J gene TRBJ1-1, with 10 bases that match TRBD1. The specimen was PBMCs or a T cell subset sorted from them (not recorded which). For the CDR3, the DNA is TGTGCCAGTAATTCCTATGACAGGGGGCAAGAGGACACTGAAGCTTTCTTT. Its protein is CASNSYDRGQEDTEAFF.